A few counts support the clone carrying this TCR beta chain. These data originate in a study of blood T cell repertoires in COVID-19. Study in general: In each case, the material was cDNA or gDNA derived from T cells, B-cell-depleted T cells, or PBMCs.

The CDR3 consists of 15 residues. Germline V CDR1 and CDR2: KGHDR, SFDVKD. V was shortened by 5 bases and J by 1 base, with 10 bases between the two germline ends. The assay was immunoSEQ multiplex PCR, and TCRdb's table has in-frame clones only and misses some. The data show under 140,000 clones, around 80% seen once. The chain is built from TRBV24-1 and TRBJ2-2; D ambiguous. This receptor was identified in a woman older than 75 with acute or convalescent COVID-19. The source material was peripheral blood. CDR3 in amino acids: CATSAEDKNTGELFF. The CDR3 DNA is TGTGCCACCAGTGCAGAAGACAAGAACACCGGGGAGCTGTTTTTT.